Listed below are T cell receptor beta chains from one sample, sequenced in a study of cytomegalovirus exposure and HLA in healthy donors. TCRdb's table, derived via immunoSEQ multiplex PCR, lists solely in-frame clones and lacks some. The table has roughly 150,000 clones, 85% seen once. The specimen was PBMCs. The receptor source for this set is a man aged 25-45 years in good health and CMV-seropositive. CDR3s include the opening cysteine and the closing phenylalanine or tryptophan. A D gene is named only where the DNA matches it firmly. Not all rows give a size; the values are once, few, many and, for expanded clones, a class.

V gene	D gene	clone size	J gene	CDR3 DNA	CDR3 protein
TRBV11-3	-	-	TRBJ1-6	TGTGCCAGCAGCTCCCCGGGATCACCCCTCCACTTT	CASSSPGSPLHF
TRBV7-9	-	-	TRBJ2-5	TGTGCCTCACGAGGGCTCAAGGGGACCCAGTACTTC	CASRGLKGTQYF
TRBV15	-	-	TRBJ1-1	TGTGCCACCAGCAGCCAGGGGTCCCCAGCTTTCTTT	CATSSQGSPAFF
TRBV2	-	few	TRBJ1-4	TGTGCCAGCAGTGGAGGAAAGGGGGCTAATGAAAAACTGTTTTTT	CASSGGKGANEKLFF
TRBV7-2	-	once	TRBJ2-2	TGTGCCAGCAGCTTAGAGCAGGGGAGCACGACCGGGGAGCTGTTTTTT	CASSLEQGSTTGELFF
TRBV5-4	TRBD1	-	TRBJ2-5	TGTGCCAGCAGCTGGTCCGGGACAGGGTGGGAAGAGACCCAGTACTTC	CASSWSGTGWEETQYF
TRBV7-2	-	-	TRBJ2-3	TGTGCCAGCAGCTTAAGAGATGATCGCACAGATACGCAGTATTTT	CASSLRDDRTDTQYF
TRBV18	TRBD2	-	TRBJ2-2	TGTGCCAGCTCACCGCTAGCGGGAGATTCCGGGGAGCTGTTTTTT	CASSPLAGDSGELFF
TRBV5-1	-	-	TRBJ2-1	TGCGCCAGCAGCTTGGTTTCGGGAGATAATGAGCAGTTCTTC	CASSLVSGDNEQFF
TRBV9	TRBD1	-	TRBJ2-5	TGTGCCAGCAGCGTAGGCAGGGGGAGCGAGACCCAGTACTTC	CASSVGRGSETQYF
TRBV27	-	-	TRBJ1-5	TGTGCCAGCAGTTTCAGGGGACATCAGCCCCAGCATTTT	CASSFRGHQPQHF
TRBV18	-	-	TRBJ2-7	TGTGCCAGCTCACCCCAGGGGTCCTACGAGCAGTACTTC	CASSPQGSYEQYF
TRBV4-2	TRBD1	-	TRBJ1-3	TGTGCCAGCAGCCCCCTCGGGACAGTCTCTGGAAACACCATATATTTT	CASSPLGTVSGNTIYF
TRBV7-9	-	-	TRBJ2-4	TGTGCCAGCAGCTTAGCGAGTAGCACCCCGATTCAGTACTTC	CASSLASSTPIQYF
TRBV5-1	TRBD1	-	TRBJ2-3	TGCGCCAGCAGTCAAGGACAGGGGCTAACAGATACGCAGTATTTT	CASSQGQGLTDTQYF
TRBV29-1	-	-	TRBJ1-2	TGCAGCGCCTATGGGCAGGGCGAGAACTATGGCTACACCTTC	CSAYGQGENYGYTF
TRBV5-5	TRBD1	once	TRBJ1-2	TGTGCCAGCAGCTCGACAGGGGCCCTAGGTGGCTACACCTTC	CASSSTGALGGYTF
TRBV7-6	TRBD2	-	TRBJ2-3	TGTGCCAGCAGCTTAGTTGGCGGGAGGACAGATACGCAGTATTTT	CASSLVGGRTDTQYF
TRBV29-1	TRBD2	-	TRBJ2-1	TGCAGCGTTGTGGTAGCGGGAGGTGAGCAGTTCTTC	CSVVVAGGEQFF
TRBV7-9	TRBD1	-	TRBJ1-2	TGTTCCAGCAGGACGGGGACAGGGGTCTATGGCTACACCTTC	CSSRTGTGVYGYTF
TRBV18	TRBD2	-	TRBJ2-1	TGTGCCAGCGCTAGCGGACAAAACAATGAGCAGTTCTTC	CASASGQNNEQFF
TRBV14	-	-	TRBJ2-7	TGTGTCAGCAGCCAAGAAGCGGTCGGCTCCTACGAGCAGTACTTC	CVSSQEAVGSYEQYF
TRBV11-2	-	-	TRBJ2-2	TGTGCCAGCAGCTTAATTGCGAGCAACACCGGGGAGCTGTTTTTT	CASSLIASNTGELFF
TRBV5-1	TRBD1	-	TRBJ1-3	TGCGCCAGCAGCATCTCCGGGACAGGAAGATCCTCTGGAAACACCATATATTTT	CASSISGTGRSSGNTIYF
TRBV5-4	-	-	TRBJ2-1	TGTGCCAGCAGCTCGCAGGGGATGGGTGAGCAGTTCTTC	CASSSQGMGEQFF
TRBV11-2	-	-	TRBJ2-3	TGTGCCAGCAGCGCCGAGGACCGGGAGGATACGCAGTATTTT	CASSAEDREDTQYF
TRBV5-5	-	-	TRBJ1-1	TGTGCCAGCAGCTTGGGGCGGGTTGAAGCTTTCTTT	CASSLGRVEAFF
TRBV5-1	-	-	TRBJ1-1	TGCGCCAGCAGCTTGGCTTACAGACCTAACACTGAAGCTTTCTTT	CASSLAYRPNTEAFF
TRBV4-2	-	-	TRBJ1-1	TGTGCCAGCAGCCAAGAGTCTCAGGTGAACACTGAAGCTTTCTTT	CASSQESQVNTEAFF
TRBV6-1	-	once	TRBJ1-2	TGTGCCAGCATTGAGGGGCTGGTCTATGGCTACACCTTC	CASIEGLVYGYTF
TRBV5-1	TRBD1	-	TRBJ2-5	TGCGCCAGCAGCTTGGCCCCACAGGGGGAAGGGGAGACCCAGTACTTC	CASSLAPQGEGETQYF
TRBV4-2	TRBD2	-	TRBJ2-2	TGTGCCAGCAGCCAAGATCGACTAGCGGGAGGGCTTACCGGGGAGCTGTTTTTT	CASSQDRLAGGLTGELFF
TRBV5-1	-	-	TRBJ1-2	TGCGCCAGTGGAGAGCCAGCTAACTATGGCTACACCTTC	CASGEPANYGYTF
TRBV28	TRBD1	-	TRBJ2-1	TGTGCCAGCGTAACAGGGGGCTCCTACAATGAGCAGTTCTTC	CASVTGGSYNEQFF
TRBV19	-	-	TRBJ2-1	TGTGCCAGTAGACTGCCCGGGAGCTCCTACAATGAGCAGTTCTTC	CASRLPGSSYNEQFF
TRBV7-8	-	-	TRBJ1-6	TGTGCCAGCAGCCTGGAGGGTTCACCCCTCCACTTT	CASSLEGSPLHF
TRBV30	-	once	TRBJ2-7	TGTGCCTGGAGTGTACAGCTATACTCCTACGAGCAGTACTTC	CAWSVQLYSYEQYF
TRBV18	TRBD2	once	TRBJ2-1	TGTGCCAGCTCACCACCGAACCGAGCTAGCGGGAGGGCTTATAATGAGCAGTTCTTC	CASSPPNRASGRAYNEQFF
TRBV7-9	TRBD2	-	TRBJ2-5	TGTGCCAGCAGCTTGAGACTAGCGGGGGGCCTCCAAGAGACCCAGTACTTC	CASSLRLAGGLQETQYF
TRBV2	-	-	TRBJ2-3	TGTGCCAGCAGCCTAGCCGCTTTGGGAGATACGCAGTATTTT	CASSLAALGDTQYF
TRBV5-4	-	few	TRBJ1-4	TGTGCCAGCAGCCAATACAGGGTAACTAATGAAAAACTGTTTTTT	CASSQYRVTNEKLFF
TRBV11-3	TRBD1	-	TRBJ2-7	TGTGCCAGCAGCCCGGAGACAGGGTACTACGAGCAGTACTTC	CASSPETGYYEQYF
TRBV5-4	-	-	TRBJ1-1	TGTGCCAGCAGCTCCTGGAACACTGAAGCTTTCTTT	CASSSWNTEAFF
TRBV4-3	-	-	TRBJ2-7	TGCGCCAGCAGCCATTCATTAGCGGAGAGCTCCTACGAGCAGTACTTC	CASSHSLAESSYEQYF
TRBV4-2	-	-	TRBJ1-2	TGTGCCAGCAGCCAGCCGGGACTTAGCTACACCTTC	CASSQPGLSYTF
TRBV7-2	-	-	TRBJ2-1	TGTGCCAGCAGCTTAGACGGGAATAATGAGCAGTTCTTC	CASSLDGNNEQFF
TRBV6-5	-	-	TRBJ2-1	TGTGCCAGCATGACAAGTAATAGCTACAATGAGCAGTTCTTC	CASMTSNSYNEQFF
TRBV5-4	TRBD2	-	TRBJ2-5	TGTGCCAGCAGCTTAATTATTAGCGGGTACCAAGAGACCCAGTACTTC	CASSLIISGYQETQYF
TRBV19	TRBD2	-	TRBJ2-3	TGTGCCAGTAGTCTAACCTCGACTAGCTTAGATACGCAGTATTTT	CASSLTSTSLDTQYF
TRBV18	TRBD2	-	TRBJ2-1	TGTGCCAGCTCACCAGGCTCCGTGACTAGCGGGAACAATGAGCAGTTCTTC	CASSPGSVTSGNNEQFF
TRBV7-2	TRBD1	once	TRBJ2-4	TGTGCCAGCAGCCCAGGGGGTCCGGGCAAAAACATTCAGTACTTC	CASSPGGPGKNIQYF